These T cell receptor beta chains were read from a single sample in a study of blood T cell repertoires in COVID-19. This table comes from immunoSEQ multiplex PCR, and its TCRdb copy is limited to in-frame clones, with some not included. The table has more than 50,000 clones, about 82% seen once; the top ten hold roughly a tenth. Input material: peripheral blood. The origin of the receptors is a human donor in a cohort sampled during active COVID-19. Each CDR3 is given with its conserved first and last residue. The order of the fields is CDR3 protein, CDR3 DNA, D gene, clone size, V gene, J gene. D genes are given only for firm matches. Where a row states a size, it is once, few, many or the class of an expanded clone; other rows omit it.

CDR3 protein: CASSPGSAYQPQHF
CDR3 DNA: TGTGCCAGCAGCCCCGGAAGCGCGTATCAGCCCCAGCATTTT
D gene: NA
clone size: NA
V gene: TRBV7-2
J gene: TRBJ1-5

CDR3 protein: CAWSPQGTGTSPLHF
CDR3 DNA: TGTGCCTGGAGTCCCCAGGGAACAGGGACTTCACCCCTCCACTTT
D gene: NA
clone size: NA
V gene: TRBV30
J gene: TRBJ1-6

CDR3 protein: CASSLHRDTSPEQYF
CDR3 DNA: TGTGCCAGCAGTCTCCACAGGGACACTAGTCCCGAGCAGTACTTC
D gene: NA
clone size: NA
V gene: TRBV6-2/TRBV6-3
J gene: TRBJ2-7

CDR3 protein: CASSVQGRLNYGYTF
CDR3 DNA: TGTGCCAGCAGTGTACAGGGGAGGTTGAACTATGGCTACACCTTC
D gene: TRBD1
clone size: few
V gene: TRBV2
J gene: TRBJ1-2

CDR3 protein: CASRLARDRGPPGTEAFF
CDR3 DNA: TGTGCAAGTCGCTTAGCCCGGGACAGGGGGCCTCCGGGGACTGAAGCTTTCTTT
D gene: NA
clone size: NA
V gene: TRBV12-2
J gene: TRBJ1-1

CDR3 protein: CASSQDSYEQYF
CDR3 DNA: TGCGCCAGCAGCCAAGACAGCTACGAGCAGTACTTC
D gene: NA
clone size: NA
V gene: TRBV4-3
J gene: TRBJ2-7

CDR3 protein: CASSTGLPNTEAFF
CDR3 DNA: TGTGCCAGTAGTACGGGTCTTCCGAACACTGAAGCTTTCTTT
D gene: NA
clone size: NA
V gene: TRBV19
J gene: TRBJ1-1

CDR3 protein: CAISESRGGRGVQETQYF
CDR3 DNA: TGTGCCATCAGTGAGTCGAGAGGCGGGAGGGGGGTCCAAGAGACCCAGTACTTC
D gene: TRBD2
clone size: NA
V gene: TRBV10-3
J gene: TRBJ2-5

CDR3 protein: CASSQVRPGGYNEQFF
CDR3 DNA: TGCGCCAGCAGCCAAGTCCGGCCGGGAGGGTACAATGAGCAGTTCTTC
D gene: TRBD2
clone size: NA
V gene: TRBV4-3
J gene: TRBJ2-1

CDR3 protein: CASRFGQGGSPLHF
CDR3 DNA: TGTGCCAGCAGGTTCGGACAGGGTGGCTCACCCCTCCACTTT
D gene: TRBD1
clone size: once
V gene: TRBV2
J gene: TRBJ1-6

CDR3 protein: CASSLPGSSGEQFF
CDR3 DNA: TGTGCCAGCAGTTTACCGGGATCCTCCGGTGAGCAGTTCTTC
D gene: NA
clone size: NA
V gene: TRBV6-2/TRBV6-3
J gene: TRBJ2-1

CDR3 protein: CASSLQRKNTDTQYF
CDR3 DNA: TGTGCCAGCAGCTTGCAGCGGAAGAACACAGATACGCAGTATTTT
D gene: NA
clone size: NA
V gene: TRBV5-4
J gene: TRBJ2-3

CDR3 protein: CAEPRQGLYNEQFF
CDR3 DNA: TGTGCCGAACCTCGGCAGGGACTCTACAATGAGCAGTTCTTC
D gene: NA
clone size: once
V gene: TRBV30
J gene: TRBJ2-1

CDR3 protein: CASRLFPQGARDGYTF
CDR3 DNA: TGTGCAAGTCGCTTATTCCCCCAGGGGGCGAGAGATGGCTACACCTTC
D gene: NA
clone size: NA
V gene: TRBV12-2
J gene: TRBJ1-2

CDR3 protein: CASSESPSGGVNF
CDR3 DNA: TGTGCCAGCAGTGAATCTCCTAGCGGAGGTGTAAACTTC
D gene: TRBD2
clone size: NA
V gene: TRBV6-1
J gene: TRBJ2-7

CDR3 protein: CASSLGLAGAPYF
CDR3 DNA: TGTGCCAGCAGCCTTGGGCTAGCGGGAGCTCCATACTTC
D gene: TRBD2
clone size: NA
V gene: TRBV9
J gene: TRBJ2-7

CDR3 protein: CSASTSGSSHEQYF
CDR3 DNA: TGCAGTGCTAGTACGAGCGGGAGTTCCCACGAGCAGTACTTC
D gene: TRBD2
clone size: NA
V gene: TRBV20-1
J gene: TRBJ2-7

CDR3 protein: CASSQPQGYGTEAFF
CDR3 DNA: TGTGCCAGCAGTCAACCTCAGGGTTATGGCACTGAAGCTTTCTTT
D gene: NA
clone size: NA
V gene: TRBV28
J gene: TRBJ1-1

CDR3 protein: CASRPTGTSAVYEQYF
CDR3 DNA: TGTGCCAGCAGACCTACCGGGACTAGCGCGGTCTACGAGCAGTACTTC
D gene: TRBD2
clone size: NA
V gene: TRBV28
J gene: TRBJ2-7

CDR3 protein: CASSDAGQVETQYF
CDR3 DNA: TGTGCCAGCAGTGACGCAGGCCAAGTGGAGACCCAGTACTTC
D gene: NA
clone size: NA
V gene: TRBV25-1
J gene: TRBJ2-5

CDR3 protein: CASSPEGSGSYEQYF
CDR3 DNA: TGTGCCAGCAGCCCAGAAGGTAGCGGGAGTTACGAGCAGTACTTC
D gene: TRBD2
clone size: medium-sized
V gene: TRBV9
J gene: TRBJ2-7

CDR3 protein: CASSVSLGADTQYF
CDR3 DNA: TGTGCCAGCAGCGTATCCCTAGGGGCAGATACGCAGTATTTT
D gene: NA
clone size: NA
V gene: TRBV9
J gene: TRBJ2-3

CDR3 protein: CASSVAGGLGETQYF
CDR3 DNA: TGTGCCAGTAGTGTAGCGGGAGGGCTGGGGGAGACCCAGTACTTC
D gene: TRBD2
clone size: NA
V gene: TRBV19
J gene: TRBJ2-5

CDR3 protein: CASSRGLVGNSPLHF
CDR3 DNA: TGTGCCAGCAGTAGAGGACTAGTGGGGAATTCACCCCTCCACTTT
D gene: NA
clone size: once
V gene: TRBV6-5
J gene: TRBJ1-6

CDR3 protein: CASSRPAREKGEQYF
CDR3 DNA: TGTGCCAGCAGCCGGCCCGCGCGGGAGAAGGGCGAGCAGTACTTC
D gene: TRBD2
clone size: NA
V gene: TRBV11-2
J gene: TRBJ2-7

CDR3 protein: CASSGGPSEQPQHF
CDR3 DNA: TGTGCCAGCAGCGGCGGGCCTTCGGAACAGCCCCAGCATTTT
D gene: NA
clone size: NA
V gene: TRBV7-8
J gene: TRBJ1-5

CDR3 protein: CASRLSTGTDNSPLHF
CDR3 DNA: TGTGCCAGCAGACTATCCACAGGGACAGATAATTCACCCCTCCACTTT
D gene: TRBD1
clone size: NA
V gene: TRBV9
J gene: TRBJ1-6

CDR3 protein: CAMNEAGVKETQYF
CDR3 DNA: TGTGCCATGAACGAAGCGGGAGTAAAAGAGACCCAGTACTTC
D gene: TRBD2
clone size: NA
V gene: TRBV30
J gene: TRBJ2-5

CDR3 protein: CASSLATRLATNEKLFF
CDR3 DNA: TGTGCCAGCAGCTTAGCGACTAGGTTAGCAACTAATGAAAAACTGTTTTTT
D gene: NA
clone size: NA
V gene: TRBV7-9
J gene: TRBJ1-4

CDR3 protein: CASSLDAGGRPEAFF
CDR3 DNA: TGTGCCAGCAGCTTAGACGCCGGGGGGCGGCCTGAAGCTTTCTTT
D gene: NA
clone size: NA
V gene: TRBV7-9
J gene: TRBJ1-1

CDR3 protein: CASSIQAGPGETQYF
CDR3 DNA: TGTGCCAGTAGTATCCAGGCAGGCCCAGGGGAGACCCAGTACTTC
D gene: NA
clone size: NA
V gene: TRBV19
J gene: TRBJ2-5